This is a list of T cell receptor beta chains from one sample in a study of siplizumab effects on memory and regulatory T cells. Sequencing was performed with immunoSEQ multiplex PCR; in TCRdb, only in-frame clones are kept and a portion is missing. The table has tens of thousands of clones, 93% seen once; the top ten hold approximately 4.5%. Sequenced sample: CD8+ T cells sorted from blood. The receptor source for this set is a human donor in good health. Each CDR3 is given with its conserved first and last residue. Fields, in order: V gene, D gene, clone size, J gene, CDR3 DNA, CDR3 protein. D genes are given only for firm matches. Only part of the rows carry a size: once, few, many, or a class if the clone is expanded.

v_call: TRBV7-2
d_call: TRBD2
clone_size: .
j_call: TRBJ2-2
cdr3_nt: TGTGCCAGCAGCTTAACTAGCGGGGTGAACGGGGAGCTGTTTTTT
cdr3_aa: CASSLTSGVNGELFF

v_call: TRBV6-4
d_call: TRBD2
clone_size: .
j_call: TRBJ2-1
cdr3_nt: TGTGCCAGCAGTGATTCGGCGGGGGAGTACAATGAGCAGTTCTTC
cdr3_aa: CASSDSAGEYNEQFF

v_call: TRBV13
d_call: TRBD1
clone_size: .
j_call: TRBJ1-2
cdr3_nt: TGTGCCAGCTCTGGGGGGACAGGGGATGGCTACACCTTC
cdr3_aa: CASSGGTGDGYTF

v_call: TRBV6-5
d_call: .
clone_size: once
j_call: TRBJ1-1
cdr3_nt: TGTGCCAGCAGTTACGTCGGGGGAAACACTGAAGCTTTCTTT
cdr3_aa: CASSYVGGNTEAFF

v_call: TRBV4-2
d_call: TRBD2
clone_size: .
j_call: TRBJ2-2
cdr3_nt: TGTGCCAGCAGCCAAGGACTACTAGCGGAGAACACCGGGGAGCTGTTTTTT
cdr3_aa: CASSQGLLAENTGELFF

v_call: TRBV5-1
d_call: .
clone_size: .
j_call: TRBJ2-3
cdr3_nt: TGCGCCAGCAGCTTGGCCGGGGATACGCAGTATTTT
cdr3_aa: CASSLAGDTQYF

v_call: TRBV7-9
d_call: .
clone_size: .
j_call: TRBJ1-3
cdr3_nt: TGTGCCAGCCTTCACACGGGGGTAATCTCTGGAAACACCATATATTTT
cdr3_aa: CASLHTGVISGNTIYF

v_call: TRBV28
d_call: TRBD1
clone_size: .
j_call: TRBJ1-4
cdr3_nt: TGTGCCAGCAGTCAATCTACAGGGGGCACTAATGAAAAACTGTTTTTT
cdr3_aa: CASSQSTGGTNEKLFF

v_call: TRBV2
d_call: .
clone_size: .
j_call: TRBJ2-5
cdr3_nt: TGTGCCAGCAGTGACCCGGTAGAGCGGGAGACCCAGTACTTC
cdr3_aa: CASSDPVERETQYF

v_call: TRBV29-1
d_call: TRBD2
clone_size: .
j_call: TRBJ2-3
cdr3_nt: TGCAGCGCGAAAGGCGGGGGAGCAGATACGCAGTATTTT
cdr3_aa: CSAKGGGADTQYF

v_call: TRBV11-2
d_call: .
clone_size: .
j_call: TRBJ1-3
cdr3_nt: TGTGCCAGCAGCACTGGGGAAGTAGGAAACACCATATATTTT
cdr3_aa: CASSTGEVGNTIYF

v_call: TRBV19
d_call: .
clone_size: .
j_call: TRBJ2-7
cdr3_nt: TGTGCCACCAGAACAGGTACCTACGAGCAGTACTTC
cdr3_aa: CATRTGTYEQYF

v_call: TRBV7-6
d_call: .
clone_size: .
j_call: TRBJ1-2
cdr3_nt: TGTGCCAGCAGCTTTGAGGGGGTCGGGGGCTACACCTTC
cdr3_aa: CASSFEGVGGYTF

v_call: TRBV19
d_call: .
clone_size: .
j_call: TRBJ2-3
cdr3_nt: TGTGCCAGTAGTATAGATCGGCGGATGTCTACAGATACGCAGTATTTT
cdr3_aa: CASSIDRRMSTDTQYF

v_call: TRBV5-4
d_call: .
clone_size: once
j_call: TRBJ2-3
cdr3_nt: TGTGCCAGCAGATTACAGGGTGGTGCAGATACGCAGTATTTT
cdr3_aa: CASRLQGGADTQYF

v_call: TRBV21-1
d_call: .
clone_size: once
j_call: TRBJ1-1
cdr3_nt: TGTGCCAGCAGCAAAAGGACTACAGGTAACACTGAAGCTTTCTTT
cdr3_aa: CASSKRTTGNTEAFF

v_call: TRBV7-9
d_call: .
clone_size: .
j_call: TRBJ1-1
cdr3_nt: TGTGCCAGCAGCCCGCCGGGCGCAGGGGAGGTCACTGAAGCTTTCTTT
cdr3_aa: CASSPPGAGEVTEAFF

v_call: TRBV27
d_call: .
clone_size: .
j_call: TRBJ1-1
cdr3_nt: TGTGCCAGCAGTTTCAACCTTGGCACTGAAGCTTTCTTT
cdr3_aa: CASSFNLGTEAFF

v_call: TRBV5-1
d_call: .
clone_size: once
j_call: TRBJ2-7
cdr3_nt: TGCGCCAGCAGCTCAACGATTTCTCCCCACGAGCAGTACTTC
cdr3_aa: CASSSTISPHEQYF

v_call: TRBV5-6
d_call: TRBD1
clone_size: .
j_call: TRBJ1-2
cdr3_nt: TGTGCCAGCAGCCTAGGACAGGGGGCGAGTGGCTACACCTTC
cdr3_aa: CASSLGQGASGYTF

v_call: TRBV13
d_call: TRBD1
clone_size: .
j_call: TRBJ2-3
cdr3_nt: TGTGCCAGCAGCACAGAGACAGGGGTCAACACAGATACGCAGTATTTT
cdr3_aa: CASSTETGVNTDTQYF

v_call: TRBV2
d_call: TRBD1
clone_size: .
j_call: TRBJ1-1
cdr3_nt: TGTGCCAGCAGTGGGGACAGGGCGAACACTGAAGCTTTCTTT
cdr3_aa: CASSGDRANTEAFF

v_call: TRBV5-1
d_call: .
clone_size: .
j_call: TRBJ2-5
cdr3_nt: TGCGCCAGCAGCCCTACAGGGCCCCAAGAGACCCAGTACTTC
cdr3_aa: CASSPTGPQETQYF

v_call: TRBV6-1
d_call: TRBD1
clone_size: .
j_call: TRBJ2-7
cdr3_nt: TGTGCCATGGGACAGGAGACCTACGAGCAGTACTTC
cdr3_aa: CAMGQETYEQYF

v_call: TRBV11-2
d_call: .
clone_size: .
j_call: TRBJ1-3
cdr3_nt: TGTGCCAGCAGCGGCCCTATTATGAGCTCTGGAAACACCATATATTTT
cdr3_aa: CASSGPIMSSGNTIYF

v_call: TRBV9
d_call: .
clone_size: .
j_call: TRBJ1-1
cdr3_nt: TGTGCCAGCAGCGGAGGGTTTACATCTCCGTGGACTGAAGCTTTCTTT
cdr3_aa: CASSGGFTSPWTEAFF

v_call: TRBV28
d_call: TRBD1
clone_size: .
j_call: TRBJ1-2
cdr3_nt: TGTGCCAGCAGTTGGACAGGGGAGCCCTATGGCTACACCTTC
cdr3_aa: CASSWTGEPYGYTF

v_call: TRBV7-9
d_call: TRBD1
clone_size: .
j_call: TRBJ2-1
cdr3_nt: TGTGCCAGCACCCACAGGGGTTCCTACAATGAGCAGTTCTTC
cdr3_aa: CASTHRGSYNEQFF

v_call: TRBV19
d_call: .
clone_size: .
j_call: TRBJ1-6
cdr3_nt: TGTGCCAGTAGTCTTCCTGACGGAAGCCGCTATAATTCACCCCTCCACTTT
cdr3_aa: CASSLPDGSRYNSPLHF

v_call: TRBV28
d_call: TRBD2
clone_size: .
j_call: TRBJ2-1
cdr3_nt: TGTGCCAGCAGTTCGAAACCGGGACTAAGGAGCAATGAGCAGTTCTTC
cdr3_aa: CASSSKPGLRSNEQFF

v_call: TRBV27
d_call: .
clone_size: .
j_call: TRBJ2-7
cdr3_nt: TGTGCCAGCAGTTTCGGCGGGGGCCCAACCTACTACGAGCAGTACTTC
cdr3_aa: CASSFGGGPTYYEQYF

v_call: TRBV2
d_call: .
clone_size: .
j_call: TRBJ2-2
cdr3_nt: TGTGCCAGCAGTGCGATCCCGACATCGACCGGGGAGCTGTTTTTT
cdr3_aa: CASSAIPTSTGELFF

v_call: TRBV13
d_call: TRBD1
clone_size: .
j_call: TRBJ1-6
cdr3_nt: TGTGCCAGCAGCCTACAGGGGTGGGATAATTCACCCCTCCACTTT
cdr3_aa: CASSLQGWDNSPLHF

v_call: TRBV7-9
d_call: .
clone_size: .
j_call: TRBJ2-7
cdr3_nt: TGTGCCAGCAGCGCCTCGGTCAGGGGCCACGAGCAGTACTTC
cdr3_aa: CASSASVRGHEQYF

v_call: TRBV28
d_call: .
clone_size: .
j_call: TRBJ2-7
cdr3_nt: TGTGCCAGCACCCCAGATCAAGGCTTTTTTCACCGGCCCTACGAGCAGTACTTC
cdr3_aa: CASTPDQGFFHRPYEQYF

v_call: TRBV4-3
d_call: .
clone_size: once
j_call: TRBJ1-1
cdr3_nt: TGCGCCAGCAGCCAGGGGGAGAACACTGAAGCTTTCTTT
cdr3_aa: CASSQGENTEAFF

v_call: TRBV7-2
d_call: .
clone_size: .
j_call: TRBJ2-3
cdr3_nt: TGTGCCAGCAGACCAACCCGGATGGCCGCGACAGATACGCAGTATTTT
cdr3_aa: CASRPTRMAATDTQYF